Each of the 29 T cell receptor beta chains below was sequenced from the same sample in a study of T cells in Graves' hyperthyroidism and ophthalmopathy. Using RNA transcripts as the source, TCR beta CDR3 regions were amplified. Using the HTBI primer set, a first-round RT-PCR was run on the TCR CDR3. TCRdb itself ran the multiplex PCR reads through MiXCR, one entry per CDR3 protein. Of roughly 420,000 distinct CDR3 sequences in the sample, about a sixth are singletons; the top ten hold approximately 7.5%. The sequencing input was blood. These receptors all come from a woman between 18 and 29 years old with Graves' hyperthyroidism.

Points on this clonotype: Since a much larger clone is just one base distant, this may be a read error. The CDR3 nucleotides read TGCGCCAGCAGCTCGGGACAGGGTGGAAACACCATACATTTT. It yields the protein CASSSGQGGNTIHF. V is TRBV5-1 and J is TRBJ1-3, with 9 bases aligning to TRBD1. The germline V gene encodes CDR1 SGHRS and CDR2 YFSETQ. The CDR3 contains 14 residues.

This clonotype was counted only a few times. With a much larger clone just one base away, this may be a read error. This rearrangement joins TRBV12-3 or TRBV12-4 to TRBJ2-1; 9 bases align to TRBD1. The length of the CDR3 is 15 residues. The chain's CDR3 is CASRPGQGPHNGQFF. CDR3 coding DNA: TGTGCCAGCAGGCCGGGACAGGGCCCCCACAATGGGCAGTTCTTC.

This clonotype was recorded at least ten times. The chain links TRBV5-8 to TRBJ2-3; possibly TRBD2 for D (5 bases). The CDR3 has 15 amino acids. Per germline, CDR1 SGHTS and CDR2 YDEGEE. V dropped 0 bases and J dropped 2 bases, with 10 bases sitting between them. CDR3 sequence: CASSLVPGSTDTQYF. CDR3 in DNA: TGTGCCAGCAGCTTGGTACCGGGGTCCACAGATACGCAGTATTTT. The variable domain in full, with the rest retrieved from reference TRBV5-8 and TRBJ2-3, is EAGVTQSPTHLIKTRGQQATLRCSPISGHTSVYWYQQALGLGLQFLLWYDEGEERNRGNFPPRFSGRQFPNYSSELNVNALELEDSALYLCASSLVPGSTDTQYFGPGTRLTVL.

This clonotype was seen repeatedly, ten times or more. V gene TRBV6-6 combines with J gene TRBJ1-3; no clear D gene. V was clipped by 0 bases and J by 2 bases, with 8 bases between them. This CDR3 contains 15 residues. Germline loops: CDR1 MNHNY, CDR2 SVGAGI (reference sequence). CDR3 region: CASSYSGGTGNTIYF. For the CDR3, the DNA is TGTGCCAGCAGTTACTCTGGAGGGACTGGAAACACCATATATTTT.

This rearrangement joins TRBV7-3 to TRBJ2-1; no clear D gene. The CDR3 length is 13 residues. V lost 5 bases and J lost 10, with 15 bases in between. Germline CDR1 is SGHTA and CDR2 is FQGTGA. In nucleotides, the CDR3 is TGTGCCAGCAGCCGTACTATTCCAGGCGAGCAGTTCTTC. Protein: CASSRTIPGEQFF.

As concerns this clonotype: This could be a read error, since a much larger clone is one nucleotide away. V and J are TRBV6-1 and TRBJ1-5, with D maybe TRBD1 (5 bases). This CDR3 is 17 amino acids long. From germline, CDR1 is MNHNS and CDR2 SASEGT. With 7 bases removed from V and 6 bases from J, the gap between germline ends came to 25 bases. The CDR3: CASNQNRGTVGVQPQHF. CDR3 nucleotide sequence: TGTGCCAGCAACCAGAACCGGGGCACCGTCGGAGTTCAGCCCCAGCATTTT.

This clonotype was seen only a few times. J is TRBJ2-3 and V is TRBV5-1, with 11 bases identical to TRBD2. Trimming at V came to 4 bases and at J to 3 bases, leaving 7 bases not matched to a gene. This CDR3 region has 16 residues. Germline V gene sequence: CDR1 SGHRS, CDR2 YFSETQ. Written as DNA, the CDR3 is TGCGCCAGCAGCCCCGGGGCTAGCGGGAGGACAGATACGCAGTATTTT. It encodes CASSPGASGRTDTQYF.

This clonotype has ten or more counts. The rearrangement links TRBV6-5 to TRBJ2-7; the D gene is possibly TRBD1 (6 bases). The CDR3 runs to 16 residues. V lost 0 bases, J lost 0 bases, and 12 bases lay in between. Germline-derived CDR1 and CDR2 are MNHEY and SVGAGI. The chain's CDR3 is CASSYSYRVSSYEQYF. As DNA, the CDR3 is TGTGCCAGCAGTTACTCGTACAGGGTCAGCTCCTACGAGCAGTACTTC.

This clonotype was counted many times. The chain uses TRBV11-2 and TRBJ2-2, with D possibly called TRBD1 or TRBD2 (5 bases each). Per the germline V gene, CDR1 is SGHAT and CDR2 is FQNNGV. The ends were cut back, 1 base at V and 4 bases at J, with 13 bases in the middle. The CDR3 runs to 16 residues. As DNA, the CDR3 is TGTGCCAGCAGCTTAGTATTACCAGGGAGCACCGGGGAGCTGTTTTTT. Protein product: CASSLVLPGSTGELFF.

The sample holds many counts of this clonotype. The chain uses TRBV27 and TRBJ2-1; 7 nucleotides agree with TRBD1. The CDR3 covers 14 residues. Germline V gene data show CDR1 as MNHEY and CDR2 as SMNVEV (reference sequence). J was trimmed by 7 bases and V by 5 bases; bases with no gene match: 8. CDR3 DNA sequence: TGTGCCAGCAGTCTGAAAGGACAGGCGAATGAGCAGTTCTTC. This encodes CASSLKGQANEQFF.

This clonotype was seen only a few times. One junction end does not reproduce the germline sequence, and a read error may be involved. V is TRBV19 and J is TRBJ1-2; D is uncertain. Germline CDR1 LNHDA, CDR2 SQIVND (reference sequence). This CDR3 has 15 residues. The CDR3 protein is CASSIGGILNYGYTF. The CDR3 nucleotides are TGTGCCAGTAGCATAGGTGGCATTTTGAACTATGGCTACACCTTC.

This clonotype was seen repeatedly, ten times or more. The chain employs TRBV30 and TRBJ1-3; D unclear. This CDR3 comprises 15 residues. Trimming cost V 4 bases and J 0 bases, with 13 bases left between them. Germline V gene lookup returns CDR1 GTSNPN and CDR2 SVGIG (reference sequence). CDR3 coding DNA: TGTGCCTGGAACCACCCGGGAGACTCTGGAAACACCATATATTTT. Protein product: CAWNHPGDSGNTIYF.

This clonotype was seen at least ten times. The chain recombines TRBV27 with TRBJ1-5, with D unclear. Trimming left V 6 bases short and J 6 bases short, with 12 bases between. The CDR3 has 13 amino acids. Germline CDR1 reads MNHEY; CDR2 reads SMNVEV (reference sequence). CDR3 amino acids: CASSPLTGQPQHF. The CDR3 bases are TGTGCCAGCAGCCCTTTAACCGGTCAGCCCCAGCATTTT.

This clonotype has a count of ten or more. V gene TRBV6-1 combines with J gene TRBJ2-7; 8 positions match TRBD1. CDR3 length: 13 residues. Germline V lookup: CDR1 MNHNS, CDR2 SASEGT. V shed 6 bases and J 4 bases; nucleotides not matched to a gene: 5. The CDR3 DNA reads as TGTGCCAGCAGGCGGACAGGGAATTACGAGCAGTACTTC. Its protein is CASRRTGNYEQYF.

This chain joins TRBV19 and TRBJ2-1, with 10 nucleotides matching TRBD1. CDR1 LNHDA and CDR2 SQIVND come from the germline V gene (reference sequence). This CDR3 is built from 15 residues. Losses at the gene ends were 11 bases for V and 8 bases for J; bases not matched to a gene: 15. The DNA of the CDR3 is TGTGCCTCAGAGGAGCGGACAGGGGGATGGTATGAGCAGTTCTTC. It translates to CASEERTGGWYEQFF. Supplemented by reference TRBV19 and TRBJ2-1, the full variable domain reads DGGITQSPKYLFRKEGQNVTLSCEQNLNHDAMYWYRQDPGQGLRLIYYSQIVNDFQKGDIAEGYSVSREKKESFPLTVTSAQKNPTAFYLCASEERTGGWYEQFFGPGTRLTVL.

This clonotype was recorded at least ten times. The CDR3 sequence is CAWSRYWTSGRTGELFF. DNA for the CDR3: TGTGCCTGGAGTCGTTATTGGACTAGCGGGAGGACCGGGGAGCTGTTTTTT. The chain recombines TRBV30 with TRBJ2-2; TRBD2 agrees at 14 bases. The CDR3 is made up of 17 amino acids. V was clipped by 2 bases and J by 5 bases; unmatched bases: 7. Germline loops: CDR1 GTSNPN, CDR2 SVGIG (reference sequence).

This chain uses TRBV7-2 with TRBJ2-3, with 7 bases lining up with TRBD2. This CDR3 is built from 16 residues. Germline V gene sequence: CDR1 SGHTA, CDR2 FQGNSA. V shed 3 bases, J shed 2 bases, and the junction held 8 bases outside the gene matches. The CDR3 loop is CASSFTAGPPTDTQYF. The CDR3 nucleotides read TGTGCCAGCAGCTTCACAGCGGGGCCCCCCACAGATACGCAGTATTTT. The full variable domain, completed using reference TRBV7-2 and TRBJ2-3, is GAGVSQSPSNKVTEKGKDVELRCDPISGHTALYWYRQSLGQGLEFLIYFQGNSAPDKSGLPSDRFSAERTGGSVSTLTIQRTQQEDSAVYLCASSFTAGPPTDTQYFGPGTRLTVL.

This clonotype came up many times. The rearrangement links TRBV18 to TRBJ2-5, with 8 bases matching TRBD1. The germline CDR1 and CDR2 sequences are KGHSH and LQKENI. J lost 4 bases, V lost 3 bases, and 7 bases had no gene match. The CDR3 covers 15 residues. In DNA, the CDR3 is TGTGCCAGCTCACCTCTCCAGGACAGGGCAGAGACCCAGTACTTC. It translates to CASSPLQDRAETQYF.

The chain joins TRBV7-2 to TRBJ2-7, with TRBD1 matching 7 bases. V lost 4 bases and J lost 5; bases outside the gene matches: 11. Germline CDR1 reads SGHTA; CDR2 reads FQGNSA. CDR3 size: 15 residues. The CDR3 DNA sequence: TGTGCCAGCAGCTCGACAGGGCCTATGGCGGACGAGCAGTACTTC. Encoded protein: CASSSTGPMADEQYF.

The V and J genes are TRBV29-1 and TRBJ2-5; 10 bases map to TRBD1. This CDR3 region has 15 residues. CDR1 is SQVTM and CDR2 is ANQGSEA in the germline V gene. Trimming at V came to 0 bases and at J to 4 bases, leaving 5 bases not matched to a gene. This CDR3 is CSVEDDRGRTETQYF. CDR3 bases: TGCAGCGTTGAAGATGACAGGGGGCGAACAGAGACCCAGTACTTC. The full variable domain, with the rest looked up from reference TRBV29-1 and TRBJ2-5, is SAVISQKPSRDICQRGTSLTIQCQVDSQVTMMFWYRQQPGQSLTLIATANQGSEATYESGFVIDKFPISRPNLTFSTLTVSNMSPEDSSIYLCSVEDDRGRTETQYFGPGTRLLVL.

Many counts were recorded for this clonotype. V gene TRBV11-3 combines with J gene TRBJ2-7, with D perhaps matching TRBD1 (5 bases). CDR1 and CDR2 (germline): SGHNT, YENEEA. The V gene lost 1 base and the J gene lost 2 bases, with 12 bases spanning the gap. This CDR3 comprises 15 residues. DNA of the CDR3: TGTGCCAGCAGCTTAGCTCCGACAGACGCCTACGAGCAGTACTTC. Translated, it gives CASSLAPTDAYEQYF.

The chain is built from TRBV3-1 and TRBJ1-4, with no clear D. The germline V and J ends were trimmed by 1 base and 8 bases, with 17 bases remaining between them. This CDR3 region has 16 residues. The germline CDR1 and CDR2 sequences are LGHDT and YNNKEL (reference sequence). The CDR3 region has the DNA TGTGCCAGCAGCCAAGTGATTAGTGCAAGAGGGGAAAAACTGTTTTTT. It codes for CASSQVISARGEKLFF.

Worth noting for this clonotype: A much larger clone lies a single base off, so this may be a read error. The rearrangement uses TRBV28 and TRBJ2-3, with 12 bases identical to TRBD1. This CDR3 has 16 residues. The germline V gene has CDR1 MDHEN and CDR2 SYDVKM. The CDR3 coding sequence is TGTTCCAGCAGTTTATGGGGACAGGGGGCAACAGATACGCAGTATTTT. It translates to CSSSLWGQGATDTQYF.

This clonotype was observed at least ten times. The CDR3 spells CASSQEHGGKLFF. CDR3 coding DNA: TGTGCCAGCAGCCAAGAGCACGGGGGAAAACTGTTTTTT. The genes are TRBV3-1 and TRBJ1-4; a weak D match, TRBD1 (5 bases). Germline V gives CDR1 LGHDT, CDR2 YNNKEL (reference sequence). The ends were cut back, 0 bases at V and 10 bases at J, with 9 bases in the middle. The CDR3 extends over 13 amino acids.

There are many counts of this clonotype. This chain uses TRBV29-1 with TRBJ1-1, with 10 positions matching TRBD1. This CDR3 has 12 amino acids. V trimming: 6 bases; J trimming: 5 bases; junction bases outside the gene matches: 3. Germline-derived CDR1 and CDR2 are SQVTM and ANQGSEA. The CDR3 is CSVTGGGTEAFF. CDR3 DNA: TGCAGCGTGACAGGGGGCGGAACTGAAGCTTTCTTT.

A remark on this clonotype: Relative to the germline gene, one junction end is altered; a read error may explain this. V usage is TRBV20-1 and J usage is TRBJ2-3; the match to TRBD2 covers 15 bases. The CDR3 contains 16 residues. Germline CDR1 is DFQATT and CDR2 is SNEGSKA (reference sequence). The CDR3 coding sequence is TGCGGTGCTTTAGGACTAGCGGGAGGGCCCACAGATACACAGTATTTT. Translation gives CGALGLAGGPTDTQYF.

This clonotype was observed at least ten times. The V and J genes are TRBV12-3 or TRBV12-4 and TRBJ2-2; 8 bases match TRBD2. This CDR3 spans 15 amino acids. V lost 5 bases to trimming and J lost 2 bases; unmatched junction nucleotides: 4. CDR3 nucleotide sequence: TGTGCCAGCAGTACCGTAGCGGGAAACACCGGGGAGCTGTTTTTT. This translates into CASSTVAGNTGELFF.

This clonotype was counted many times. The gene calls are TRBV10-2 and TRBJ1-1, with D hard to call. Germline CDR1 reads WSHSY; CDR2 reads SAAADI. Deletions cut 3 bases from V and 0 bases from J, with 8 bases between. This CDR3 has 14 amino acids. CDR3: CASSEPTVNTEAFF. In DNA form, the CDR3 reads TGCGCCAGCAGTGAACCGACGGTGAACACTGAAGCTTTCTTT.

In this sample, this clonotype turned up many times. The V gene is TRBV14, the J gene TRBJ2-2; 8 nucleotides match TRBD2. The CDR3 is 13 amino acids. Germline V gene data show CDR1 as SGHDN and CDR2 as FVKESK. V trimming: 2 bases; J trimming: 8 bases; junction bases outside the gene matches: 1. This chain's CDR3 is CASSQRLAGELFF. The CDR3 nucleotides read TGTGCCAGCAGCCAAAGACTAGCGGGGGAGCTGTTTTTT.